This T cell receptor (beta chain) was identified during a study of brain T cells in children with intractable seizures listed by TCRdb under 2021. About the study as a whole: Resected brain tissue from 53 pediatric epilepsy surgery cases was first screened for immune gene transcripts using a NanoString immunology panel. Among the roughly 12 selected surgery cases, pre-surgery blood was additionally sequenced for eight, leaving four cases with brain tissue only.

The immunoSEQ assay was applied to genomic DNA to generate the TCR beta chain sequences. The authors' pipeline ran thus. Any CDR3 sequence that did not begin with the conserved framework cysteine at position 104 was removed by hand. To get clonality, the normalized Shannon's Diversity Index was subtracted from one, giving values from 0 (maximal diversity) to 1 (oligoclonal). Chi-squared comparison-of-proportions tests were used to check whether the frequency of the same CDR3 differed between samples, for example brain versus blood. Public clonotypes were found by searching immuneACCESS, and the VDJdb browser was used to assess similarity to known antiviral clonotypes. What TCRdb holds here is the immuneACCESS table cut down to in-frame rearrangements. Part of the clones is not present; checked against another copy, under half of the missing clones reflect an unresolved V gene, and the others are unexplained. Clonal size and the V and J genes are those of that table, whereas D and trimming came from the DNA. For this sample the table gives approximately 60,000 clones, of which 90% to 96% were detected only once. Of the sample, roughly 0.4% is held by the ten largest clones.

The CDR3 starts with the cysteine, ends with the phenylalanine, and has 13 residues. Just CDR3 DNA is preserved here, 39 bases in frame from base 1. Relative to germline, V is 5 bases shorter and J is 4 bases shorter, with 11 bases between their ends. CDR1 and CDR2 (LNHDA, SQIVND) derive from the germline V gene (reference sequence). This sample's time point label indicates: resected brain tissue, or blood drawn just prior to surgery. The surgery cases with the highest brain T cell transcript signatures were chosen for TCR beta chain sequencing of brain tissue, and also of blood when blood was available. Patients had been treated with at least one anti-epileptic drug before surgery. TCR-sequenced patients were children with drug-resistant epilepsy due to tuberous sclerosis complex, focal cortical dysplasia, Rasmussen encephalitis or hemimegalencephaly. Blood samples were collected immediately before the epilepsy surgery. Bulk genomic DNA was isolated from unsorted brain tissue and whole blood using the Monarch genomic DNA purification kit.

With regard to this clone: Its antigen has not been determined. Base qualities are missing; no much larger clone stands one base away.

The research as a whole found: Because pre- and post-surgery blood were sequenced to different depths, clones absent from the pre-surgery sample may reflect undersampling. Viral specificity was inferred solely from CDR3 sequence similarity, and the HCMV serostatus of the patients was not known.

Sequences were derived from peripheral blood, sampled at surgery. This sequence uses TRBV19 and TRBJ1-2; D gene: possibly TRBD1, on 6 matching bases. The TCR comes from a boy younger than two with focal cortical dysplasia and intractable seizures. The DNA is TGTGCCAGTAGTCCGCGACAGGTCTATGGCTACACCTTC. The resulting protein is CASSPRQVYGYTF.